These 9 T cell receptor beta chains were sequenced from one sample in a study of T cell responses to AZD1222 COVID-19 vaccine. Profiled with immunoSEQ multiplex PCR; TCRdb holds only in-frame clones, not every one. The table includes around 78,000 clones, 75% to 95% detected once. Sequencing used peripheral blood, obtained on day 0 of MenACWY control vaccination. All receptors come from an adult in good health.

The chain recombines TRBV19 with TRBJ1-1; 7 nucleotides match TRBD1. The CDR3 consists of 15 residues. V lost 6 bases to trimming and J lost 5 bases; unmatched junction nucleotides: 12. CDR1 is LNHDA, CDR2 SQIVND, per germline (reference sequence). In DNA, the CDR3 is TGTGCCAGTAGGGAGACATACAGGGGTGTAACTGAAGCTTTCTTT. Translating it yields CASRETYRGVTEAFF.

This clone was observed a few times. The chain recombines TRBV12-3 or TRBV12-4 with TRBJ2-3, with TRBD2 matching 7 bases. There are 13 residues in the CDR3. V lost 3 bases, J lost 5 bases, and 2 bases stayed unmatched. The CDR3 is CASSLLAGDTQYF. The CDR3 region has the DNA TGTGCCAGCAGTTTGTTAGCGGGAGATACGCAGTATTTT.

This chain uses TRBV6-4 with TRBJ2-2, with TRBD2 matching 10 bases. The junction had 10 bases not matched to a gene; V was cut back by 6 bases and J by 6 bases. This CDR3 is built from 16 residues. Germline CDR1 and CDR2: MRHNA and SNTAGT. The CDR3 nucleotides read TGTGCCAGCAGCATATCTAGCGGGAGTACCCCCGGGGAGCTGTTTTTT. It specifies CASSISSGSTPGELFF.

This sequence joins TRBV9 and TRBJ2-3, with a weak D call TRBD2 (6 bases). The CDR3 contains 15 residues. The V gene's germline CDR1 is SGDLS and CDR2 YYNGEE. V lost 3 bases and J lost 0, with 11 bases in between. The CDR3 reads CASSATGTSTDTQYF. In DNA form, the CDR3 reads TGTGCCAGCAGCGCCACCGGGACTAGCACAGATACGCAGTATTTT.

The V call is TRBV18, the J call TRBJ1-5; D might be TRBD1 (5 bases). The V end was cut by 6 bases, the J end by 7 bases, with 16 bases between. This CDR3 has 14 residues. Germline V gene lookup returns CDR1 KGHSH and CDR2 LQKENI. CDR3: CASSYDSVAQPQHF. For the CDR3, the DNA is TGTGCCAGCTCGTACGACAGTGTGGCACAGCCCCAGCATTTT.

The rearrangement uses TRBV2 and TRBJ1-5; TRBD1 matches 8 bases. Germline assignment: CDR1 SNHLY and CDR2 FYNNEI. CDR3 length: 14 amino acids. After removal of 4 bases from V and 3 bases from J, the junction contained 2 bases not matched to a gene. The CDR3 DNA sequence: TGTGCCAGCAGTGGGGGACAGGCCAATCAGCCCCAGCATTTT. Its translation: CASSGGQANQPQHF.

The V gene is TRBV7-2, the J gene TRBJ1-2; maybe TRBD1 (5 bases). CDR1 is SGHTA, CDR2 FQGNSA, per germline. V shed 1 base and J shed 3 bases, with 15 bases lying between them. CDR3 length: 16 residues. CDR3 DNA: TGTGCCAGCAGCTTAGAAGTCGCGAGGGACCACTATGGCTACACCTTC. Its protein is CASSLEVARDHYGYTF.

The chain joins TRBV5-6 to TRBJ2-1, with D possibly being TRBD2 (6 bases). CDR3 length: 14 residues. The germline V gene has CDR1 SGHDT and CDR2 YYEEEE. V lost 3 bases to trimming and J lost 5 bases, with 12 bases between them. The CDR3 DNA reads TGTGCCAGCAGCTCGGGTCCGGGAGACAATGAGCAGTTCTTC. It encodes CASSSGPGDNEQFF.

The chain combines TRBV6-2 or TRBV6-3 with TRBJ2-7; D not certain. Germline V gene lookup returns CDR1 MNHEY and CDR2 SVGEGT. The ends were cut back, 5 bases at V and 1 base at J, with 3 bases in the middle. This CDR3 comprises 11 residues. The chain's CDR3 is CASSMSYEQYF. CDR3 coding DNA: TGTGCCAGCAGTATGTCCTACGAGCAGTACTTC.